This T cell receptor beta chain was profiled in a study of cytomegalovirus exposure and HLA in healthy donors. Whole-study context: Early released data comprised about 84 million unique TCRs from HLA-typed donors.

Both 60 Vbeta primers and 13 Jbeta primers went into the PCR. The protocol was immunoSEQ multiplex PCR, while the TCRdb copy is restricted to in-frame clones and leaves out a portion. The data show approximately 37,000 clones, around 70% seen once. This CDR3 comprises 16 residues. With 2 bases clipped from V and 4 bases from J, the junction kept 5 bases outside the gene matches. Looked up from germline, CDR1 is SGHRS and CDR2 is YFSETQ. Study outcomes and limitations: Most observed TCR sequences were rare, whereas some public TCRs were detected in many donors. In vitro assays verified that a few CMV-associated chains recognized CMV antigens specifically.

Each donor's status was that of a healthy bone marrow donor. In its sample, this clone was seen a few times. Its antigen is currently unknown. Sequenced material: PBMCs. This TCR derives from a young man in good health and CMV-seronegative. The chain couples TRBV5-1 to TRBJ2-1; 11 bases fit TRBD2. The CDR3 is CASSLGGLAGYNEQFF. The CDR3 DNA sequence: TGCGCCAGCAGCTTAGGTGGACTAGCGGGTTACAATGAGCAGTTCTTC.